Each of the 21 T cell receptor beta chains below was sequenced from the same sample in a study of T-cell reconstitution after alpha-beta-depleted transplantation in children. Unique molecular identifiers were incorporated into the prepared TCRbeta library. MiXCR, run by TCRdb on the PCR reads, gives a single entry per CDR3 protein. The sample records about 610,000 distinct CDR3 sequences, about 11% being singletons. The source was PBMCs from the stem cell graft donor, collected from the stem cell graft. The receptors were gathered from a human donor who donated a stem cell graft to a child with acute myeloid leukemia.

The chain joins TRBV29-1 to TRBJ2-7, with D uncertain. The CDR3 consists of 13 residues. Germline values: CDR1 SQVTM, CDR2 ANQGSEA. Trimming pared 4 bases from V and 4 bases from J, leaving 14 bases between. Here the CDR3 DNA reads TGCAGCGTTGCTTACCGGGCCGGATACGAGCAGTACTTC. Translating gives CSVAYRAGYEQYF.

The chain uses TRBV5-1 and TRBJ2-3, with D perhaps matching TRBD1 or TRBD2 (6 bases each). This CDR3 contains 15 residues. V was cut by 5 bases and J by 3 bases, with 16 bases left in between. Germline V gene sequence: CDR1 SGHRS, CDR2 YFSETQ. The CDR3 region is CASRSAGGGTDTQYF. The CDR3 DNA reads as TGCGCCAGCAGATCGGCTGGAGGGGGGACAGATACGCAGTATTTT.

In its sample, this clonotype was seen many times. V usage is TRBV19 and J usage is TRBJ2-1, with D hard to call. The CDR3 extends over 12 amino acids. Trimming pared 6 bases from V and 5 bases from J, leaving 8 bases between. Germline V gives CDR1 LNHDA, CDR2 SQIVND (reference sequence). The CDR3 DNA reads TGTGCCAGTAGCCGGATCAACAATGAGCAGTTCTTC. This translates into CASSRINNEQFF.

This sequence joins TRBV5-1 and TRBJ2-7; 9 nucleotides match TRBD2. The CDR3 is made up of 17 amino acids. Unmatched junction bases numbered 13, after V lost 4 bases and J lost 2 bases. CDR1 is SGHRS and CDR2 is YFSETQ in the germline V gene. The chain's CDR3 is CASSPLGGGRATYEQYF. The CDR3 DNA sequence: TGCGCCAGCAGCCCTCTTGGGGGCGGGAGGGCCACCTACGAGCAGTACTTC. The full variable domain, rest sourced from reference TRBV5-1 and TRBJ2-7, is KAGVTQTPRYLIKTRGQQVTLSCSPISGHRSVSWYQQTPGQGLQFLFEYFSETQRNKGNFPGRFSGRQFSNSRSEMNVSTLELGDSALYLCASSPLGGGRATYEQYFGPGTRLTVT.

The J gene is TRBJ2-5, the V gene TRBV6-1; 7 positions match TRBD1. Germline CDR1 reads MNHNS; CDR2 reads SASEGT. With V trimmed by 5 bases and J by 8 bases, 17 bases remained unmatched. This CDR3 spans 16 amino acids. CDR3 DNA sequence: TGTGCCAGCAGTCTGGGACAGTTCGATTCCAAGAGAACCCAGTACTTC. This sequence encodes CASSLGQFDSKRTQYF.

This clonotype was detected a few times. The chain combines TRBV11-2 with TRBJ2-3; TRBD1 or TRBD2 may be the D gene (6 bases each). The CDR3 has 15 amino acids. V gave up 5 bases and J gave up 1 base, with 13 bases separating them. In germline, CDR1 is SGHAT, CDR2 FQNNGV. Here the CDR3 DNA reads TGTGCCAGCAGCGCAGAGGAGGGGGGCACAGATACGCAGTATTTT. Translated: CASSAEEGGTDTQYF.

The CDR3: CSVEGGRGSTEAFF. Written as DNA, the CDR3 is TGCAGCGTTGAAGGGGGCAGGGGAAGCACTGAAGCTTTCTTT. The chain uses TRBV29-1 and TRBJ1-1; D might be TRBD1 (6 bases). Trimming took off 1 base at V and 4 bases at J, with 13 bases between the two ends. The CDR3 covers 14 residues. Germline V lookup: CDR1 SQVTM, CDR2 ANQGSEA.

The sample holds many counts of this clonotype. The chain employs TRBV30 and TRBJ2-1; 8 bases align to TRBD2. The J segment lost 2 bases and the V segment lost 6 bases, leaving 3 bases of the junction unmatched. The CDR3 length is 13 residues. Germline V CDR1 and CDR2: GTSNPN, SVGIG (reference sequence). For the CDR3, the DNA is TGTGCCTGCCGGGAGGGCCCCTACAATGAGCAGTTCTTC. It is translated as CACREGPYNEQFF.

On this clonotype itself: An end of the junction differs from the germline gene, which may be a read error. The J gene is TRBJ1-1, the V gene TRBV5-1; the D gene is possibly TRBD1 (5 bases). Looked up from germline, CDR1 is SGHRS and CDR2 is YFSETQ. The CDR3 is 13 amino acids. CDR3 amino acids: CASCLAGSTEAFF. CDR3 sequence (DNA): TGCGCCAGCTGCTTGGCAGGGAGCACTGAAGCTTTCTTT.

This clonotype was picked up a small number of times. This rearrangement joins TRBV7-9 to TRBJ1-1; TRBD1 agrees at 9 bases. J was trimmed by 0 bases and V by 6 bases; bases with no gene match: 8. The CDR3 loop spans 16 amino acids. The germline V gene has CDR1 SEHNR and CDR2 FQNEAQ (reference sequence). The CDR3 sequence: CASRRQGGNMNTEAFF. Here the CDR3 DNA reads TGTGCCAGCAGAAGACAGGGGGGCAATATGAACACTGAAGCTTTCTTT. Combining the CDR3 with reference TRBV7-9 and TRBJ1-1 gives the whole variable domain DTGVSQNPRHKITKRGQNVTFRCDPISEHNRLYWYRQTLGQGPEFLTYFQNEAQLEKSRLLSDRFSAERPKGSFSTLEIQRTEQGDSAMYLCASRRQGGNMNTEAFFGQGTRLTVV.

This chain links TRBV3-1 with TRBJ1-5; 7 bases line up with TRBD1. Germline assignment: CDR1 LGHDT and CDR2 YNNKEL (reference sequence). J was trimmed by 0 bases and V by 3 bases; bases with no gene match: 5. This CDR3 is 16 amino acids long. CDR3 in amino acids: CASSQGQKFSNQPQHF. CDR3 in DNA: TGTGCCAGCAGCCAGGGACAGAAATTTAGCAATCAGCCCCAGCATTTT.

This clonotype was detected only a few times. The chain recombines TRBV12-3 or TRBV12-4 with TRBJ2-7; D unresolved. Trimming cost V 1 base and J 6 bases, with 10 bases left between them. CDR3 size: 13 residues. In DNA, the CDR3 is TGTGCCAGCAGTTTAGGGGAAGCTGGCGAGCAGTACTTC. Its protein product is CASSLGEAGEQYF.

This clonotype was found a few times. The genes are TRBV5-1 and TRBJ1-1; 12 bases are shared with TRBD1. Germline CDR1 SGHRS, CDR2 YFSETQ. Trimming cost V 7 bases and J 7 bases; bases outside gene matches: 8. The CDR3 totals 14 residues. The CDR3 DNA is TGCGCCAGCTGGGGACAGGGGGCTGTTCGTGAAGCTTTCTTT. Encoded protein: CASWGQGAVREAFF.

The chain combines TRBV18 with TRBJ2-1; no firm D call. The germline V and J ends were trimmed by 6 bases and 8 bases, with 11 bases remaining between them. Germline CDR1 reads KGHSH; CDR2 reads LQKENI. The CDR3 totals 12 residues. DNA for the CDR3: TGTGCCAGCTCCTCCGCTGGGCATGAGCAGTTCTTC. This encodes CASSSAGHEQFF.

This clonotype was recorded at least ten times. The chain joins TRBV12-3 or TRBV12-4 to TRBJ2-5; D could derive from TRBD1 or TRBD2 (5 bases each). Trimming pared 5 bases from V and 6 bases from J, leaving 16 bases between. The CDR3 sequence is 14 residues long. The CDR3, as DNA: TGTGCCAGCAGTCCTCGAGGGACGGTAAAGACCCAGTACTTC. Protein: CASSPRGTVKTQYF.

In this sample, this clonotype turned up many times. CDR3 nucleotides: TGCAGTGCTAGTAGCCCCCTAGACTCGGCTGAAGCTTTCTTT. Translating it yields CSASSPLDSAEAFF. This rearrangement joins TRBV20-1 to TRBJ1-1; no definite D call. The CDR3 length is 14 residues. V gave up 3 bases and J gave up 6 bases, with 17 bases separating them. Germline assignment: CDR1 DFQATT and CDR2 SNEGSKA (reference sequence).

This clonotype has at least ten counts. The V gene is TRBV4-3, the J gene TRBJ2-4; 14 bases align to TRBD2. The V segment lost 1 base and the J segment 8 bases; nucleotides outside the gene matches: 4. The CDR3 is 16 amino acids. The germline CDR1 and CDR2 sequences are LGHNA and YSLEER. CDR3: CASSQGLAGGRDIQYF. In nucleotides, the CDR3 is TGCGCCAGCAGCCAAGGACTAGCGGGAGGGCGGGACATTCAGTACTTC.

The gene calls are TRBV7-2 and TRBJ2-3; weak D call: TRBD2 (6 bases). The germline CDR1 and CDR2 sequences are SGHTA and FQGNSA. The CDR3 sequence is 15 residues long. Trimming took off 5 bases at V and 2 bases at J, with 14 bases between the two ends. The CDR3 region has the DNA TGTGCCAGCAGCCCCCCGACTAGTTACACAGATACGCAGTATTTT. Translated, it gives CASSPPTSYTDTQYF. The complete variable domain, with remaining parts taken from reference TRBV7-2 and TRBJ2-3, reads GAGVSQSPSNKVTEKGKDVELRCDPISGHTALYWYRQSLGQGLEFLIYFQGNSAPDKSGLPSDRFSAERTGGSVSTLTIQRTQQEDSAVYLCASSPPTSYTDTQYFGPGTRLTVL.

This clonotype was recorded a few times. The chain carries TRBV10-3 and TRBJ1-1; D is unresolved. Trimming took 2 bases from V and 0 from J, leaving 7 bases between them. CDR3 length: 14 amino acids. Germline CDR1 reads ENHRY; CDR2 reads SYGVKD. The CDR3 region is CAISEGRMNTEAFF. CDR3 coding DNA: TGTGCCATCAGTGAGGGCAGAATGAACACTGAAGCTTTCTTT.

Of note for this clonotype: This sequence may be a read error, since a much larger clone differs from it by one base. This rearrangement joins TRBV12-3 or TRBV12-4 to TRBJ2-7; D unclear. V lost 7 bases to trimming and J lost 5 bases, with 15 bases between them. The CDR3 totals 13 residues. CDR3 amino acids: CASNSRLKNEQYF. The CDR3, as DNA: TGTGCCAGCAATTCACGTTTGAAGAACGAGCAGTACTTC.

This clonotype was seen only a few times. This chain joins TRBV20-1 and TRBJ2-1; TRBD2 matches at 8 bases. Germline trimming cut 6 bases from V and 5 bases from J; bases unmatched to any gene: 6. Germline CDR1 reads DFQATT; CDR2 reads SNEGSKA (reference sequence). CDR3 size: 13 residues. CDR3 sequence reads: CSADGLADNEQFF. The DNA of the CDR3 is TGCAGTGCCGACGGACTAGCAGACAATGAGCAGTTCTTC.